This record covers a single T cell receptor beta chain. Its antigen remains unidentified. The record originates from a study of graft-versus-host responses after intestinal transplantation. Measured with immunoSEQ multiplex PCR; TCRdb has only the in-frame clones, and not every one. The data contain fewer than 110,000 clones, more than 85% of them singletons. This TCR was recovered from a human donor who received an intestinal transplant. The sample was unstimulated CD8+ T cells sorted from spleen or lymph node cells, taken before intestinal transplant.

The CDR3 region is CASSEYTDSEETQYF. Here the CDR3 DNA reads TGTGCCAGCAGTGAATACACGGACAGTGAAGAGACCCAGTACTTC. V gene TRBV25-1 combines with J gene TRBJ2-5; D possibly corresponds to TRBD1 (6 bases). Germline CDR1 is MGHDK and CDR2 is SYGVNS. Between the trimmed V and J ends, which lost 0 bases and 3 bases, there was a span of 11 bases. This CDR3 spans 15 amino acids.